This T cell receptor (beta chain) was captured in a study of CD8 T cells in ankylosing spondylitis (dated by TCRdb to 2016 to 2017). For the wider study: T cell receptor beta repertoires were profiled in healthy donors and ankylosing spondylitis patients so that disease-linked TCR variants could be found. The full study cohort was made up of over 20 ankylosing spondylitis patients and 108 healthy donors. Peripheral blood was sampled, and synovial fluid was additionally collected from ankylosing spondylitis patients.

Data came from an Illumina HiSeq 2500. Quantitative 5'-RACE with molecular barcodes was the method used to prepare the TCR beta libraries. Processing in the source paper ran as follows. A new computational method based on a probabilistic model of VDJ rearrangement was used to identify disease-linked TCR variants. TCRdb itself trimmed the public reads at Q25 with fastp, ran MiXCR and retained productive beta chains. Identical CDR3 proteins give one entry, which carries the most common genes and DNA. These V and J calls originate from TCRdb's pipeline instead of the authors' own analysis. Present in this sample are some 700,000 distinct CDR3 sequences, around 17% of which were seen just once. Around a fifth of the sample rests with the top ten. CDR1 and CDR2 (DFQATT, SNEGSKA) derive from the germline V gene (reference sequence). V was cut back by 0 bases and J by 10 bases, leaving a gap of 15 bases between them. The CDR3, from cysteine to phenylalanine, totals 14 residues. Only the CDR3 DNA is retained, 42 bases long and in frame from the first base.

General findings and caveats noted by the study authors: A CD8+ phenotype was shown by the disease-linked clones, which were found at relatively low frequencies in peripheral blood. The disease-linked clones were reported to be significantly enriched in matched synovial fluid samples from ankylosing spondylitis patients. Some TCR beta motif variants had previously been reported in synovial fluid and blood of reactive arthritis patients, which suggested common disease-initiation mechanisms. Blood from ankylosing spondylitis patients appeared to be characterized by a TCR beta motif composed of about eight highly homologous amino acid variants.

This clonotype occurred a few times. This receptor's antigen is unknown. Base qualities are missing; no much larger clone stands one base away. Specimen: blood, either unsorted or a sorted T cell fraction (not recorded which). This clonotype was sampled from a male donor with ankylosing spondylitis. The V and J segments used are TRBV20-1 and TRBJ1-4; a tentative D match to TRBD1 spans 6 bases. The DNA sequence is as follows: TGCAGTGCTAGAGATACACAGGGCGGTGGAAAACTGTTTTTT. This is translated as CSARDTQGGGKLFF.